What follows are 32 T cell receptor beta chains derived from one specimen sequenced in a study of spatial heterogeneity in lung cancer. Whole-study results and caveats: Within tumors, counts of expanded alpha and beta TCRs tracked tumor mutation counts.

Their specific antigens are unknown. TCRdb independently ran MiXCR on the 5' RACE reads; one entry per CDR3 protein. Of about 4,900 distinct CDR3 sequences in the sample, around a third were seen once. Regarding time point: sample taken at primary tumor resection. The sample was lung tumor tissue, taken at surgery. The source of these receptors is a male donor with early-stage non-small cell lung cancer.

This clonotype is labeled medium-sized (0.01 to 0.1%). The chain is built from TRBV24-1 and TRBJ2-3; tentative D call: TRBD1 (6 bases). V was trimmed by 2 bases and J by 1 base, leaving 9 bases between them. Germline lookup yields CDR1 KGHDR and CDR2 SFDVKD. The CDR3 spans 15 residues. CDR3 bases: TGTGCCACCAGTGATTCACAGGGCCGCACAGATACGCAGTATTTT. It translates to CATSDSQGRTDTQYF.

This clonotype has just one count. The chain combines TRBV29-1 with TRBJ2-1, with D unclear. CDR3 length equals 12 residues. Per the germline V gene, CDR1 is SQVTM and CDR2 is ANQGSEA. Trimming took off 5 bases at V and 6 bases at J, with 11 bases between the two ends. The CDR3 coding sequence is TGCAGCGTTCGGCCGCTTGCCAATGAGCAGTTCTTC. Its protein product is CSVRPLANEQFF.

This clonotype is deemed medium-sized. The chain uses TRBV5-1 and TRBJ2-5; D possibly corresponds to TRBD1 (5 bases). The V gene lost 2 bases and the J gene lost 4 bases, with 18 bases spanning the gap. Germline CDR1 reads SGHRS; CDR2 reads YFSETQ. The CDR3 totals 16 residues. CDR3 sequence reads: CASSFPPRGKLETQYF. CDR3 DNA: TGCGCCAGCAGCTTCCCTCCAAGGGGAAAGTTAGAGACCCAGTACTTC.

The chain combines TRBV6-6 with TRBJ1-5, with D hard to call. V was cut by 0 bases and J by 5 bases, with 5 bases left in between. CDR3 size: 13 residues. Germline CDR1 MNHNY, CDR2 SVGAGI (reference sequence). CDR3 coding DNA: TGTGCCAGCAGTTACTCCCGGGATCAGCCCCAGCATTTT. It specifies CASSYSRDQPQHF.

The chain is built from TRBV6-2 or TRBV6-3 and TRBJ2-7, with TRBD1 as a possible D gene (5 bases). V was clipped by 0 bases and J by 6 bases, with 15 bases between them. Germline values: CDR1 MNHEY, CDR2 SVGEGT. The CDR3 sequence is 15 residues long. The CDR3, as DNA: TGTGCCAGCAGTTACTCGTCTCAGGGTGGGCTCGAGCAGTACTTC. Protein sequence: CASSYSSQGGLEQYF.

The CDR3 DNA sequence: TGTGCCAGCAGTTACTCGAAAGATACGCAGTATTTT. It encodes CASSYSKDTQYF. The chain is built from TRBV6-2 or TRBV6-3 and TRBJ2-3, with D unresolved. Between the trimmed V and J ends, which lost 0 bases and 5 bases, there was a span of 3 bases. The CDR3 is 12 residues long. CDR1 and CDR2 (germline): MNHEY, SVGEGT.

This clonotype showed up just a few times. This chain links TRBV2 with TRBJ2-3; TRBD1 or TRBD2 may be the D gene (6 bases each). Germline loops: CDR1 SNHLY, CDR2 FYNNEI. Trimming left V 6 bases short and J 4 bases short, with 8 bases between. The CDR3 spans 12 residues. CDR3 nucleotide sequence: TGTGCCAGCAGGGAGGGGGCAGATACGCAGTATTTT. It yields the protein CASREGADTQYF.

In its sample, this clonotype is medium-sized (0.01 to 0.1%). The chain uses TRBV3-1 and TRBJ1-6; TRBD1 is a possible D gene (5 bases). Germline values: CDR1 LGHDT, CDR2 YNNKEL (reference sequence). Trimming shortened V by 1 base and J by 7 bases, and 8 bases separated the two germline ends. The CDR3 covers 14 residues. CDR3 sequence: CASSQAGTNSPLHF. The CDR3 DNA reads as TGTGCCAGCAGCCAAGCAGGGACCAATTCACCCCTCCACTTT.

This clonotype is labeled as medium-sized. The chain joins TRBV6-2 or TRBV6-3 to TRBJ1-5; D ambiguous. V dropped 0 bases and J dropped 8 bases, with 11 bases sitting between them. Germline V lookup: CDR1 MNHEY, CDR2 SVGEGT. The CDR3 contains 14 residues. CDR3: CASSYSGKSEPQHF. CDR3 in DNA: TGTGCCAGCAGTTACTCGGGGAAAAGCGAGCCCCAGCATTTT.

This clonotype has more than one count but fewer than ten. The CDR3 nucleotides read TGCGCCAGCAGAGACCAGGGAGCAGATACGCAGTATTTT. It translates to CASRDQGADTQYF. J is TRBJ2-3 and V is TRBV5-1; TRBD1 or TRBD2 may be the D gene (5 bases each). Germline values: CDR1 SGHRS, CDR2 YFSETQ. This CDR3 is 13 amino acids long. V was pared by 5 bases and J by 4 bases, with 11 bases between.

V is TRBV7-9 and J is TRBJ2-5; D uncertain. Between the trimmed V and J ends, which lost 3 bases and 1 base, there was a span of 9 bases. Germline V lookup: CDR1 SEHNR, CDR2 FQNEAQ (reference sequence). This CDR3 is built from 14 residues. CDR3 sequence (DNA): TGTGCCAGCAGCTTGGGCAGCCGCCAAGAGACCCAGTACTTC. Encoded protein: CASSLGSRQETQYF.

This clonotype is medium-sized. The chain combines TRBV14 with TRBJ2-2; D is uncertain. This CDR3 is 13 amino acids long. Trimming shortened V by 3 bases and J by 7 bases, and 9 bases separated the two germline ends. The germline V gene encodes CDR1 SGHDN and CDR2 FVKESK. CDR3 sequence (DNA): TGTGCCAGCAGCCAGCTGGGTGTCGGGGAGCTGTTTTTT. Amino acids: CASSQLGVGELFF.

This clonotype has just a few counts. The CDR3 DNA follows: TGTGCCAGCACTGACTGGGACAATGAGCAGTTCTTC. Translated, it gives CASTDWDNEQFF. The chain couples TRBV11-3 to TRBJ2-1; D remains unclear. CDR3 length equals 12 residues. CDR1 is SGHNT and CDR2 is YENEEA in the germline V gene. V dropped 7 bases and J dropped 5 bases, with 9 bases sitting between them.

CDR3 coding DNA: TGTGCCAGCAGCCAAGTGGACTCTTATAATTCACCCCTCCACTTT. This encodes CASSQVDSYNSPLHF. V is TRBV14 and J is TRBJ1-6; D is ambiguous. The CDR3 totals 15 residues. Germline loops: CDR1 SGHDN, CDR2 FVKESK. The germline V and J ends were trimmed by 1 base and 4 bases, with 8 bases remaining between them.

This rearrangement joins TRBV4-3 to TRBJ2-1; D may be TRBD2 (6 bases). V lost 0 bases to trimming and J lost 3 bases, with 18 bases between them. Germline V gene sequence: CDR1 LGHNA, CDR2 YSLEER. The CDR3 runs 18 residues. CDR3 sequence: CASSQEPPGDSVYNEQFF. The CDR3 DNA is TGCGCCAGCAGCCAAGAACCACCGGGGGACTCGGTCTACAATGAGCAGTTCTTC.

This clonotype is categorized as medium-sized. The chain has TRBV29-1 and TRBJ2-1; 8 bases are a match to TRBD2. This CDR3 is 15 amino acids long. Unmatched junction bases numbered 12, after V lost 7 bases and J lost 4 bases. The germline V gene encodes CDR1 SQVTM and CDR2 ANQGSEA. The CDR3 sequence: CSARMNSGTYNEQFF. In DNA form, the CDR3 reads TGCAGCGCCCGCATGAATAGCGGGACATACAATGAGCAGTTCTTC.

By share of the sample, this clonotype is medium-sized (0.01 to 0.1%). This sequence joins TRBV10-3 and TRBJ2-7, with 8 bases matching TRBD1. The CDR3 has 15 residues. Germline values: CDR1 ENHRY, CDR2 SYGVKD. V was clipped by 6 bases and J by 0 bases; unmatched bases: 7. CDR3 sequence: CAISQGQVSSYEQYF. The CDR3 DNA sequence: TGTGCCATCAGCCAGGGACAGGTTAGCTCCTACGAGCAGTACTTC.

This clonotype has ten or more counts. The chain couples TRBV10-3 to TRBJ1-5, with D unclear. The germline V and J ends were trimmed by 3 bases and 3 bases, with 12 bases remaining between them. The CDR3 is 15 residues long. The germline V gene has CDR1 ENHRY and CDR2 SYGVKD. The CDR3 nucleotides read TGTGCCATCAGTGACCACACACGCTACAATCAGCCCCAGCATTTT. This gives the protein CAISDHTRYNQPQHF.

This clonotype came up a few times. J is TRBJ2-1 and V is TRBV10-3; D is undetermined. The CDR3 totals 14 residues. V lost 3 bases and J lost 4, with 10 bases in between. Per germline, CDR1 ENHRY and CDR2 SYGVKD. The CDR3 loop reads CAISDLTLYNEQFF. CDR3 DNA: TGTGCCATCAGTGATTTGACACTTTACAATGAGCAGTTCTTC.

This clonotype is termed medium-sized. The rearrangement links TRBV18 to TRBJ1-5; D gene ambiguous. The CDR3 covers 15 residues. Germline V gene data show CDR1 as KGHSH and CDR2 as LQKENI. V was shortened by 4 bases and J by 4 bases, with 14 bases between the two germline ends. CDR3 nucleotides: TGTGCCAGCTCACTGTCGGTTAGGGATAATCAGCCCCAGCATTTT. Translation gives CASSLSVRDNQPQHF.

The rearrangement joins TRBV27 to TRBJ1-6; D remains ambiguous. Trimming stripped 5 bases from V and 10 bases from J, with 21 bases between. The CDR3 has 16 amino acids. The germline V gene encodes CDR1 MNHEY and CDR2 SMNVEV (reference sequence). The CDR3 protein is CASSLRTGRNGSPLHF. CDR3 nucleotides: TGTGCCAGCAGTCTCCGGACGGGGAGGAATGGGTCACCCCTCCACTTT.

This clonotype is categorized as medium-sized. J is TRBJ2-2 and V is TRBV29-1; TRBD2 aligns across 9 bases. Per the germline V gene, CDR1 is SQVTM and CDR2 is ANQGSEA. The V gene end was trimmed by 5 bases and the J gene end by 7 bases; junction bases not matched to a gene: 5. This CDR3 contains 13 residues. The chain's CDR3 is CSVWGLAGGELFF. Written as DNA, the CDR3 is TGCAGCGTTTGGGGACTAGCCGGCGGGGAGCTGTTTTTT.

This clonotype was detected many times. The chain has TRBV7-2 and TRBJ2-7; 7 bases are a match to TRBD1. Germline assignment: CDR1 SGHTA and CDR2 FQGNSA. V lost 4 bases, J lost 9 bases, and 9 bases stayed unmatched. The CDR3 runs 13 residues. DNA for the CDR3: TGTGCCAGCAGCTCTAGACAGGGCTCGAGGCAGTACTTC. Protein sequence: CASSSRQGSRQYF.

In this sample, this clonotype is medium-sized (0.01 to 0.1%). As DNA, the CDR3 is TGTGCCAGCTCACCCAAGCCAGGGACACACAATGAGCAGTTCTTC. It codes for CASSPKPGTHNEQFF. This sequence joins TRBV18 and TRBJ2-1; a weak D match, TRBD1 (6 bases). This CDR3 contains 15 residues. The germline V gene encodes CDR1 KGHSH and CDR2 LQKENI. Between the trimmed V and J ends, which lost 3 bases and 5 bases, there was a span of 14 bases. Filled out from reference TRBV18 and TRBJ2-1, the complete variable domain reads NAGVMQNPRHLVRRRGQEARLRCSPMKGHSHVYWYRQLPEEGLKFMVYLQKENIIDESGMPKERFSAEFPKEGPSILRIQQVVRGDSAAYFCASSPKPGTHNEQFFGPGTRLTVL.

The chain couples TRBV24-1 to TRBJ1-2; 7 bases match TRBD1. V shed 3 bases, J shed 4 bases, and the junction held 4 bases outside the gene matches. The CDR3 runs to 14 residues. Germline V gene sequence: CDR1 KGHDR, CDR2 SFDVKD. The CDR3 loop is CATSDATGPYGYTF. The CDR3, as DNA: TGTGCCACCAGTGATGCGACAGGGCCCTATGGCTACACCTTC.

This clonotype is deemed medium-sized. The V call is TRBV5-1, the J call TRBJ2-1, with TRBD1 matching over 7 bases. Germline-derived CDR1 and CDR2 are SGHRS and YFSETQ. Germline trimming cut 3 bases from V and 0 bases from J; bases unmatched to any gene: 3. The CDR3 spans 15 residues. CDR3 bases: TGCGCCAGCAGCTCAACAGGGGTCTCCTACAATGAGCAGTTCTTC. It translates to CASSSTGVSYNEQFF.

This chain uses TRBV2 with TRBJ1-6; D is possibly TRBD1 (6 bases). The germline gives CDR1 SNHLY, CDR2 FYNNEI. The CDR3 loop spans 14 amino acids. V dropped 6 bases and J dropped 7 bases, with 13 bases sitting between them. CDR3: CASSTGTRNSPLHF. CDR3 nucleotide sequence: TGTGCCAGCAGCACCGGGACAAGAAATTCACCCCTCCACTTT. Filled out from reference TRBV2 and TRBJ1-6, the complete variable domain reads EPEVTQTPSHQVTQMGQEVILRCVPISNHLYFYWYRQILGQKVEFLVSFYNNEISEKSEIFDDQFSVERPDGSNFTLKIRSTKLEDSAMYFCASSTGTRNSPLHFGNGTRLTVT.

In its sample, this clonotype is medium-sized (0.01 to 0.1%). The chain uses TRBV19 and TRBJ2-1, with D hard to call. V was clipped by 5 bases and J by 5 bases, with 13 bases between them. This CDR3 has 14 residues. Germline loops: CDR1 LNHDA, CDR2 SQIVND (reference sequence). The CDR3 DNA follows: TGTGCCAGTAGTCCCGGACCCCCACACAATGAGCAGTTCTTC. Amino acids: CASSPGPPHNEQFF.

By proportion, this clonotype is medium-sized (0.01 to 0.1%). The chain has TRBV7-2 and TRBJ1-3; D ambiguous. This CDR3 region has 14 residues. CDR1 and CDR2 from the germline V gene are SGHTA and FQGNSA. V was trimmed by 4 bases and J by 0 bases, leaving 7 bases between them. For the CDR3, the DNA is TGTGCCAGCAGCTGGGCCAGCTCTGGAAACACCATATATTTT. Translation gives CASSWASSGNTIYF.

This clonotype is medium-sized in the sample. The chain couples TRBV20-1 to TRBJ2-3, with 10 bases matching TRBD2. CDR1 is DFQATT, CDR2 SNEGSKA, per germline (reference sequence). The CDR3 has 13 residues. The ends lost 0 bases at V and 14 bases at J; junction bases unmatched: 8. DNA of the CDR3: TGCAGTGCTAGAGATGGGCTAGCGGGGGTCTCGTATTTT. As protein: CSARDGLAGVSYF.

This clonotype is categorized as medium-sized. The chain couples TRBV28 to TRBJ2-5; TRBD2 aligns across 10 bases. Per germline, CDR1 MDHEN and CDR2 SYDVKM. The CDR3 has 17 residues. V lost 6 bases and J lost 7; bases outside the gene matches: 17. The CDR3 nucleotides are TGTGCCAGCAGCCAGCCCCGTAGCGGGGGGCCCGTCCGGACCCAGTACTTC. Its protein is CASSQPRSGGPVRTQYF.

By sample fraction, this clonotype is medium-sized. The chain employs TRBV5-1 and TRBJ2-5, with TRBD1 matching over 10 bases. Trimming at V came to 4 bases and at J to 4 bases, leaving 4 bases not matched to a gene. CDR1 is SGHRS, CDR2 YFSETQ, per germline. The CDR3 spans 14 residues. The CDR3 DNA is TGCGCCAGCAGCCGGGGACAGGGGCGAGAGACCCAGTACTTC. The encoded protein is CASSRGQGRETQYF. The full variable domain, with the rest looked up from reference TRBV5-1 and TRBJ2-5, is KAGVTQTPRYLIKTRGQQVTLSCSPISGHRSVSWYQQTPGQGLQFLFEYFSETQRNKGNFPGRFSGRQFSNSRSEMNVSTLELGDSALYLCASSRGQGRETQYFGPGTRLLVL.